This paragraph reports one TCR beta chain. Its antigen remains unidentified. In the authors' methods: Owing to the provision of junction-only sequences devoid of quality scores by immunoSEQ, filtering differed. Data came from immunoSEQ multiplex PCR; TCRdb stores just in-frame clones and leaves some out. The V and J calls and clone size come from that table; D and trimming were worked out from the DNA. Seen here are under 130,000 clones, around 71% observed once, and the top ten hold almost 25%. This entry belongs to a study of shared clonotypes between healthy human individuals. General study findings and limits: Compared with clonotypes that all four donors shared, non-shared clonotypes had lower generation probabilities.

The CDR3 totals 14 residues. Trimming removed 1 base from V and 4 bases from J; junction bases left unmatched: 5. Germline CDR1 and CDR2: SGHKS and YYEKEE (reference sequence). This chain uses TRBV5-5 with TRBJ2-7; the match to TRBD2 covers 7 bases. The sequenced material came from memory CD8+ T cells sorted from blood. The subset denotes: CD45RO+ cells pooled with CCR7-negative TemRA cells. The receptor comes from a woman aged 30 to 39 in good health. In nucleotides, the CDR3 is TGTGCCAGCAGCTTGTTCGCGGGAGCGTACGAGCAGTACTTC. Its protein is CASSLFAGAYEQYF.